The rows below give T cell receptor beta chains drawn from one sample of a study of regulatory T cells in long-lasting Graves disease. TCRdb called the multiplex PCR reads again in MiXCR, with one record for every CDR3 protein. The sample shows around 460,000 distinct CDR3 sequences, 13% to 15% of them seen only once. The data also belong to a second study, concerning T cells in Graves' hyperthyroidism and ophthalmopathy.

The sequencing used peripheral blood mononuclear cells (PBMCs), collected at new diagnosis, from a patient treated with antithyroid drugs. These receptors all come from a woman in her fifties or sixties with Graves disease. The conserved cysteine and the conserved F or W are not part of the CDR3 here. The order of the fields is V gene, J gene, clone size, CDR3 protein. Part of the rows lack a size; the others show once, few, many or a class for expanded clones.

v_gene: TRBV6-1; j_gene: TRBJ2-2; abundance: many; CDR3aa: ASGTAANTGELF
v_gene: TRBV12-3/TRBV12-4; j_gene: TRBJ2-1; abundance: many; CDR3aa: ASSRDTPYNEQF
v_gene: TRBV20-1; j_gene: TRBJ2-7; abundance: -; CDR3aa: SATGLAGLEQY
v_gene: TRBV7-6; j_gene: TRBJ1-6; abundance: many; CDR3aa: ASSLAANSPLH
v_gene: TRBV5-1; j_gene: TRBJ2-7; abundance: -; CDR3aa: ASSLAKTSGRRRVDEQY
v_gene: TRBV20-1; j_gene: TRBJ2-7; abundance: -; CDR3aa: SALRLAGGYEQY
v_gene: TRBV19; j_gene: TRBJ2-1; abundance: -; CDR3aa: ATGLDYNEQF
v_gene: TRBV11-2; j_gene: TRBJ2-3; abundance: few; CDR3aa: ASSLVVAGFADTQY
v_gene: TRBV28; j_gene: TRBJ2-1; abundance: many; CDR3aa: ASSLLIVDRRNNEQF
v_gene: TRBV7-3; j_gene: TRBJ1-6; abundance: many; CDR3aa: ASSEQGVISPLH
v_gene: TRBV18; j_gene: TRBJ2-1; abundance: many; CDR3aa: ASSPSSATYNEQF
v_gene: TRBV10-3; j_gene: TRBJ1-3; abundance: few; CDR3aa: AISESSFGPGNTIY
v_gene: TRBV10-2; j_gene: TRBJ2-5; abundance: -; CDR3aa: ASSKGDNWRETQY
v_gene: TRBV5-1; j_gene: TRBJ2-6; abundance: -; CDR3aa: ASSLGGTRGANVLT
v_gene: TRBV7-8; j_gene: TRBJ1-1; abundance: many; CDR3aa: ASSFGGLNTEAF
v_gene: TRBV6-1; j_gene: TRBJ2-1; abundance: many; CDR3aa: ASSRGGSRNEQF
v_gene: TRBV19; j_gene: TRBJ1-1; abundance: -; CDR3aa: ASTQPISNTEAF
v_gene: TRBV7-8; j_gene: TRBJ2-7; abundance: many; CDR3aa: ASAMDYEQY
v_gene: TRBV11-1; j_gene: TRBJ2-7; abundance: -; CDR3aa: ASSWTSEALLGEQY
v_gene: TRBV18; j_gene: TRBJ2-7; abundance: few; CDR3aa: ASSQGTSGGAYEQY
v_gene: TRBV7-8; j_gene: TRBJ2-7; abundance: many; CDR3aa: AISLYLGAYEQY
v_gene: TRBV7-2; j_gene: TRBJ1-1; abundance: -; CDR3aa: ASSSAMERTEAF
v_gene: TRBV24-1; j_gene: TRBJ2-7; abundance: many; CDR3aa: ATSENDYEQY
v_gene: TRBV5-1; j_gene: TRBJ2-3; abundance: few; CDR3aa: ASTSDFTDTQY
v_gene: TRBV5-1; j_gene: TRBJ2-7; abundance: -; CDR3aa: ASTTTSGTSYEQY
v_gene: TRBV29-1; j_gene: TRBJ2-3; abundance: -; CDR3aa: SVSAGLAEADTQY
v_gene: TRBV28; j_gene: TRBJ2-7; abundance: -; CDR3aa: ASSTQGILSYEQY
v_gene: TRBV2; j_gene: TRBJ1-2; abundance: many; CDR3aa: ASSTVRGNYGYT
v_gene: TRBV11-3; j_gene: TRBJ2-1; abundance: many; CDR3aa: ASSYPSGRPPLYYNEQF